This T cell receptor beta chain is from a study of T-cell reconstitution after alpha-beta-depleted transplantation in children (dated by TCRdb to about 2016). For the study in its entirety: Using TCR repertoire profiling, the study quantitatively followed how T-cell immune reconstitution unfolded in children after TCRalphabeta/CD19-depleted allogeneic hematopoietic cell transplantation. What the study reported, not specific to this receptor: The apparently early alphabetaT-cell count recovery about two months after transplant was reportedly dependent on only several hundred rapidly expanded clones derived from non-depleted graft cells. Hyperexpanded clone frequencies declined over subsequent months; after one year, T-cell counts and TCRbeta diversity were mostly attributed to newly produced T cells. The high TCRbeta diversity at day 60 in some patients was ascribed to recipient T cells and intrathymic progenitors that had survived conditioning.

The sample holds a few counts of this clonotype. The clone's antigen remains unknown. Within one base of it there is no much larger clone, and no base qualities were kept. V drops 1 base and J drops 0 bases, leaving 4 bases in between. The germline V gene (reference sequence) yields DFQATT for CDR1 and SNEGSKA for CDR2. The CDR3 goes from the cysteine to the phenylalanine over 14 residues. CDR3 DNA only is kept here, 42 bases in frame from base 1. The library was generated by PCR. These reads were obtained on an Illumina HiSeq 2500. To normalize quantification of the TCRbeta repertoire, the TCR libraries were built with molecular barcoding that relied on unique molecular identifiers. TCRdb redid the processing of the public reads, applying fastp at Q25 and MiXCR, and retained in-frame beta chains. Here each entry gathers all rows of one CDR3 protein and keeps the most common genes and DNA. A total of more than 200,000 distinct CDR3 sequences appear in this sample, about 25% of them only once. Around 2.5% of the sample comes from the top ten.

The sample's treatment or condition label, decoded: allogeneic hematopoietic cell transplantation with graft depleted of TCRalphabeta T cells and CD19 B cells. The transplant recipients were children given TCRalphabeta/CD19-depleted allogeneic hematopoietic cell grafts. The material was PBMCs, obtained before TCRalphabeta/CD19-depleted stem cell transplant. Recombination linked TRBV20-1 to TRBJ2-6, with the D gene call left open. This sequence was found in a girl aged 2-10 years with Fanconi anemia, due to receive a stem cell transplant. The CDR3 loop reads CSARVPSGANVLTF. The sequenced DNA: TGCAGTGCTAGAGTTCCCTCTGGGGCCAACGTCCTGACTTTC.